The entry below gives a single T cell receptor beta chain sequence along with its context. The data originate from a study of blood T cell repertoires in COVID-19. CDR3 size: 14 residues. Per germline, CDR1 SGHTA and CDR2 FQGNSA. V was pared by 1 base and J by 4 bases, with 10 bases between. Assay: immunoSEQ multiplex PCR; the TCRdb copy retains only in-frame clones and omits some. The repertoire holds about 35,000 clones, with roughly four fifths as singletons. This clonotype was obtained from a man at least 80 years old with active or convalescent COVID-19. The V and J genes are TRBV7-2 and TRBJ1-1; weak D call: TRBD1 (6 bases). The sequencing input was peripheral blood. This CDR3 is CASSLVGGGTEAFF. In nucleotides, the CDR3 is TGTGCCAGCAGCTTAGTAGGGGGTGGCACTGAAGCTTTCTTT.